This T cell receptor (beta chain) appears in the sequencing data of a study of read filtering for tumor transcriptome and immune sequencing. This clonotype showed up many times. Its antigen remains unidentified. This CDR3 is built from 11 residues. V lost 7 bases and J 4 bases, leaving 10 bases between the germline ends. Germline V gene lookup returns CDR1 SQVTM and CDR2 ANQGSEA. The library was built from about 400 ng RNA with molecular barcoded adaptors for alpha/delta and beta/gamma chains. MiXCR, run by TCRdb on the reads, gives a single entry per CDR3 protein. The sample includes 120,000 or so distinct CDR3 sequences, 10% to 15% of them seen just once. Study-level results: Roughly four fifths of IR-seq clonotypes had one read, totaling about 4% of reads; RNA-seq: approximately 75% and 45%. Without single-read clonotypes, shared clonotype proportions correlated more between IR-seq and RNA-seq. Compared with RNA-seq, IR-seq gave much higher clonotype depth and reliability.

The clonotype originates from a donor at least 40 years old with multiple myeloma. V gene TRBV29-1 combines with J gene TRBJ2-5; D may be TRBD2 (5 bases). Specimen: a population of CD138-negative cells sorted from bone marrow. CDR3 sequence: CSASEGETQYF. CDR3 nucleotide sequence: TGCAGCGCAAGTGAGGGAGAGACCCAGTACTTC.